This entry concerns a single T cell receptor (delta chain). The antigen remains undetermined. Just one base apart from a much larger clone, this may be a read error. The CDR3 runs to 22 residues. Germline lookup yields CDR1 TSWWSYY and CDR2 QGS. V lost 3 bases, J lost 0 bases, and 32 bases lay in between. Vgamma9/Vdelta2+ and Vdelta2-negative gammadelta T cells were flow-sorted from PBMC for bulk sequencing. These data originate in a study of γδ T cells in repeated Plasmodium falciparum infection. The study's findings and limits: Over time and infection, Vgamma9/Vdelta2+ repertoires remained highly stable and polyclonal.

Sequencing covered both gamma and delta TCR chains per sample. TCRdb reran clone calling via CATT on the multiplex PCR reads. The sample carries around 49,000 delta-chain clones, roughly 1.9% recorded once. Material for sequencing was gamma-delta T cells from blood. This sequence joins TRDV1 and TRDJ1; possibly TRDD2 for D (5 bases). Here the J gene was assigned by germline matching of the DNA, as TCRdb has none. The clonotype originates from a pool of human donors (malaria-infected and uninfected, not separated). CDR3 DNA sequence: TGTGCTCTTGGGGACCCCCCCCCTACGCACATGCCCTACTGTTGGTACACCGATAAACTCATCTTT. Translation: CALGDPPPTHMPYCWYTDKLIF.